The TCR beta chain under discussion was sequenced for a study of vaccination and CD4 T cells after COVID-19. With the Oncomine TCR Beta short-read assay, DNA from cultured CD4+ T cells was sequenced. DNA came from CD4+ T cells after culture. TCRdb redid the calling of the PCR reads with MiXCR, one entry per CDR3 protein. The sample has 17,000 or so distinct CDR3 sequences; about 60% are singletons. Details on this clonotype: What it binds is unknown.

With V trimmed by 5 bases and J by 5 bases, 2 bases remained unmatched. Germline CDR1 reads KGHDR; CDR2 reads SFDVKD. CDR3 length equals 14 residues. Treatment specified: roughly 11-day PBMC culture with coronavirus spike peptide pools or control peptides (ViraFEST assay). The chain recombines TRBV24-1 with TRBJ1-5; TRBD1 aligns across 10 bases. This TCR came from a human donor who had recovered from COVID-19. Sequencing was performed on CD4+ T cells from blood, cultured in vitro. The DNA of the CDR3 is TGTGCCACCAGTGGGACAGGGGGTTATCAGCCCCAGCATTTT. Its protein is CATSGTGGYQPQHF.